A selection of T cell receptor beta chains follows, all from one sample in a study of early T cells in non-severe SARS-CoV-2 infection. Each CDR3 protein is one row after TCRdb ran MiXCR on the 5' RACE reads. In the table there are some 81,000 distinct CDR3 sequences, 8.5% to 10% of which are singletons. Sequenced sample: whole blood. These receptors were collected from an adult who was a healthcare worker with PCR-confirmed SARS-CoV-2 infection or an uninfected control (not recorded which). CDR3s include the opening cysteine and the closing phenylalanine or tryptophan. D genes are given only for firm matches. Not all rows give a size; the values are once, few, many and, for expanded clones, a class.

abundance: -; d_gene: TRBD2; v_gene: TRBV27; j_gene: TRBJ2-5; CDR3nt: TGTGCCAGCAGTTTCGCCGGGACTAAGGTAGAGACCCAGTACTTC; CDR3aa: CASSFAGTKVETQYF
abundance: many; d_gene: -; v_gene: TRBV6-1; j_gene: TRBJ1-1; CDR3nt: TGTGCCAGCAGTGAAGCCAGACCGGGAACTGAAGCTTTCTTT; CDR3aa: CASSEARPGTEAFF
abundance: few; d_gene: -; v_gene: TRBV20-1; j_gene: TRBJ2-7; CDR3nt: TGCAGTGCCAGACTCGCGGTAGGCTCCTACGAGCAGTACTTC; CDR3aa: CSARLAVGSYEQYF
abundance: few; d_gene: TRBD2; v_gene: TRBV20-1; j_gene: TRBJ2-1; CDR3nt: TGCAGTGCCCCCCCGTTACTAGCGGGAGGTCATGAGCAGTTCTTC; CDR3aa: CSAPPLLAGGHEQFF
abundance: many; d_gene: -; v_gene: TRBV12-3/TRBV12-4; j_gene: TRBJ2-5; CDR3nt: TGTGCCAGCAGTTCTTCTGGGGCAGAGACCCAGTACTTC; CDR3aa: CASSSSGAETQYF
abundance: once; d_gene: -; v_gene: TRBV2; j_gene: TRBJ2-5; CDR3nt: TGTGCCAGCAGGAGCCTAGAGACCCAGTACTTC; CDR3aa: CASRSLETQYF
abundance: many; d_gene: -; v_gene: TRBV5-1; j_gene: TRBJ2-2; CDR3nt: TGCGCCAGCAGCTCTGTGGACTCCACCGGGGAGCTGTTTTTT; CDR3aa: CASSSVDSTGELFF
abundance: -; d_gene: -; v_gene: TRBV12-3/TRBV12-4; j_gene: TRBJ1-5; CDR3nt: TGTGCCAGCGTCGGGGACGGCGGGGTTCAGCCCCAGCATTTT; CDR3aa: CASVGDGGVQPQHF
abundance: -; d_gene: -; v_gene: TRBV3-1; j_gene: TRBJ2-6; CDR3nt: TGTGCCAGCAGCCGGGCCCCCTTCGCAGGGGCCAACGTCCTGACTTTC; CDR3aa: CASSRAPFAGANVLTF
abundance: few; d_gene: -; v_gene: TRBV28; j_gene: TRBJ2-7; CDR3nt: TGTGCCAGCACCGCGGACGCGGCTTCCTACGAGCAGTACTTC; CDR3aa: CASTADAASYEQYF
abundance: many; d_gene: -; v_gene: TRBV6-5; j_gene: TRBJ1-5; CDR3nt: TGTGCCGGCAGCCTGACTAGCAATCAGCCCCAGCATTTT; CDR3aa: CAGSLTSNQPQHF
abundance: once; d_gene: -; v_gene: TRBV7-9; j_gene: TRBJ2-5; CDR3nt: TGTGCCAGCACCAAAACGACCACGATGGGGCAGACCCAGTACTTC; CDR3aa: CASTKTTTMGQTQYF
abundance: -; d_gene: TRBD2; v_gene: TRBV20-1; j_gene: TRBJ2-3; CDR3nt: TGCAGTGCTAGTCCTAGCGGGTACAGCACAGATACGCAGTATTTT; CDR3aa: CSASPSGYSTDTQYF
abundance: many; d_gene: -; v_gene: TRBV18; j_gene: TRBJ1-3; CDR3nt: TGTGCCAGCTCACGCCCGGACACTATGAGCTCTGGAAACACCATATATTTT; CDR3aa: CASSRPDTMSSGNTIYF
abundance: many; d_gene: TRBD2; v_gene: TRBV29-1; j_gene: TRBJ2-5; CDR3nt: TGCAGCGTTGAAAAGGAAAGAAGACTAGCGGGAAAGGAGACCCAGTACTTC; CDR3aa: CSVEKERRLAGKETQYF
abundance: many; d_gene: -; v_gene: TRBV5-5; j_gene: TRBJ2-7; CDR3nt: TGTGCCAGCAGCTTGGGCGGGCTTAGCTCCTACGAGCAGTACTTC; CDR3aa: CASSLGGLSSYEQYF
abundance: many; d_gene: TRBD2; v_gene: TRBV20-1; j_gene: TRBJ2-7; CDR3nt: TGCAGTGCTAGTGCGCCAGCGGGGAGAACCCTATTCAGGTACTTC; CDR3aa: CSASAPAGRTLFRYF
abundance: many; d_gene: -; v_gene: TRBV27; j_gene: TRBJ2-7; CDR3nt: TGTGCCAGCAGTTGGGGGGTAAGGTACGAGCAGTACTTC; CDR3aa: CASSWGVRYEQYF
abundance: many; d_gene: -; v_gene: TRBV24-1; j_gene: TRBJ2-3; CDR3nt: TGTGCCACCAGCCAGCAGGGAACAGATACGCAGTATTTT; CDR3aa: CATSQQGTDTQYF
abundance: many; d_gene: -; v_gene: TRBV6-2/TRBV6-3; j_gene: TRBJ1-4; CDR3nt: TGTGCCAGCAGTTACTCGGCCAGGGTTAATGAAAAACTGTTTTTT; CDR3aa: CASSYSARVNEKLFF
abundance: many; d_gene: -; v_gene: TRBV25-1; j_gene: TRBJ2-5; CDR3nt: TGTGCCAGCAGTGAAGGGGGGTCCTCGCAAGAGACCCAGTACTTC; CDR3aa: CASSEGGSSQETQYF
abundance: many; d_gene: -; v_gene: TRBV28; j_gene: TRBJ2-2; CDR3nt: TGTGCCAGCAGTTACCTCACCGGGGAGCTGTTTTTT; CDR3aa: CASSYLTGELFF
abundance: few; d_gene: -; v_gene: TRBV28; j_gene: TRBJ2-2; CDR3nt: TGTGCCAGCAGTTTCGCCAGGGGGGCGGACGGGGAGCTGTTTTTT; CDR3aa: CASSFARGADGELFF
abundance: -; d_gene: -; v_gene: TRBV20-1; j_gene: TRBJ1-1; CDR3nt: TGCAGTGCTAGAAACCCCCTGACGGGGCCCAACACTGAAGCTTTCTTT; CDR3aa: CSARNPLTGPNTEAFF
abundance: many; d_gene: -; v_gene: TRBV2; j_gene: TRBJ2-5; CDR3nt: TGTGCCAGCAGTGTGGGGCTCCGAGAGACCCAGTACTTC; CDR3aa: CASSVGLRETQYF
abundance: many; d_gene: -; v_gene: TRBV27; j_gene: TRBJ1-4; CDR3nt: TGTGCCAGCAGTTTTCGAGCTAATGAAAAACTGTTTTTT; CDR3aa: CASSFRANEKLFF
abundance: many; d_gene: -; v_gene: TRBV5-1; j_gene: TRBJ1-3; CDR3nt: TGCGCCAGCAGCTTTGGACTCTACTCTGGAAACACCATATATTTT; CDR3aa: CASSFGLYSGNTIYF
abundance: -; d_gene: -; v_gene: TRBV5-5; j_gene: TRBJ2-1; CDR3nt: TGTGCCAGCAGCTGGGGGAATCCAAGTACCTACAATGAGCAGTTCTTC; CDR3aa: CASSWGNPSTYNEQFF
abundance: many; d_gene: -; v_gene: TRBV19; j_gene: TRBJ1-2; CDR3nt: TGTGCCAGTAGTACCCGACCCTCGACAGGTCATCGGGGCTACACCTTC; CDR3aa: CASSTRPSTGHRGYTF
abundance: many; d_gene: -; v_gene: TRBV6-5; j_gene: TRBJ2-7; CDR3nt: TGTGCCAGCAGTTGGTCAGGGGATGGCTACGAGCAGTACTTC; CDR3aa: CASSWSGDGYEQYF
abundance: -; d_gene: -; v_gene: TRBV23-1; j_gene: TRBJ2-7; CDR3nt: TGCGCCAGCAGTCAATCGGGGCAGAGGGAAACTTACGAGCAGTACTTC; CDR3aa: CASSQSGQRETYEQYF
abundance: many; d_gene: TRBD1; v_gene: TRBV27; j_gene: TRBJ2-1; CDR3nt: TGTGCCAGCAGTTTACTCGGACAGGGGGCGTTCGGTGAGCAGTTCTTC; CDR3aa: CASSLLGQGAFGEQFF
abundance: -; d_gene: -; v_gene: TRBV20-1; j_gene: TRBJ2-7; CDR3nt: TGCAGTACCCTCCCACCTGGAAATCAGAAGCAGTACTTC; CDR3aa: CSTLPPGNQKQYF
abundance: -; d_gene: TRBD1; v_gene: TRBV6-6; j_gene: TRBJ2-5; CDR3nt: TGTGCCAGCAGTCGACAGGGGGCACCGGAGACCCAGTACTTC; CDR3aa: CASSRQGAPETQYF
abundance: -; d_gene: -; v_gene: TRBV10-3; j_gene: TRBJ2-1; CDR3nt: TGTGCCATCCAGAGCAGAAGCTCCTACAATGAGCAGTTCTTC; CDR3aa: CAIQSRSSYNEQFF
abundance: many; d_gene: -; v_gene: TRBV4-2; j_gene: TRBJ1-5; CDR3nt: TGTGCCAGCAGCAGGGAGACAGGTTATAGCAATCAGCCCCAGCATTTT; CDR3aa: CASSRETGYSNQPQHF
abundance: few; d_gene: -; v_gene: TRBV28; j_gene: TRBJ1-4; CDR3nt: TGTGCCAGCAGCGAGCCCCGCCCGGGCCCTAATGAAAAACTGTTTTTT; CDR3aa: CASSEPRPGPNEKLFF
abundance: few; d_gene: -; v_gene: TRBV28; j_gene: TRBJ2-3; CDR3nt: TGTGCCAGCAGTTTGGCCGAGTCAGATACGCAGTATTTT; CDR3aa: CASSLAESDTQYF
abundance: many; d_gene: TRBD1; v_gene: TRBV20-1; j_gene: TRBJ1-1; CDR3nt: TGCAGTGCACTGACAGGGCGAACTGAAGCTTTCTTT; CDR3aa: CSALTGRTEAFF
abundance: many; d_gene: TRBD1; v_gene: TRBV28; j_gene: TRBJ2-1; CDR3nt: TGTGCCAGCGCCGGGACAGGGGGCCCTCAGCCCGGGAGGGCTTCCTACAATGAGCAGTTCTTC; CDR3aa: CASAGTGGPQPGRASYNEQFF
abundance: many; d_gene: -; v_gene: TRBV25-1; j_gene: TRBJ2-7; CDR3nt: TGTGCCAGCAGTGAATTCTACGAACAGTACTTC; CDR3aa: CASSEFYEQYF
abundance: -; d_gene: TRBD2; v_gene: TRBV5-1; j_gene: TRBJ2-1; CDR3nt: TGCGCCAGCACCCCCACTCTTGTTAGCGGGAGGGGCAATGAGCAGTTCTTC; CDR3aa: CASTPTLVSGRGNEQFF
abundance: many; d_gene: TRBD1; v_gene: TRBV7-2; j_gene: TRBJ2-5; CDR3nt: TGTGCCAGCAGCAGAGACAGGGGTGGGGAGACCCAGTACTTC; CDR3aa: CASSRDRGGETQYF
abundance: few; d_gene: TRBD1; v_gene: TRBV28; j_gene: TRBJ1-1; CDR3nt: TGTGCCAGCAGTACCCCCACAGGGGGCGCTTTCTTT; CDR3aa: CASSTPTGGAFF
abundance: -; d_gene: -; v_gene: TRBV19; j_gene: TRBJ2-1; CDR3nt: TGTGCCAGTAGTATCCAGAGCGGAGACTACAATGAGCAGTTCTTC; CDR3aa: CASSIQSGDYNEQFF
abundance: many; d_gene: TRBD1; v_gene: TRBV14; j_gene: TRBJ2-3; CDR3nt: TGTGCCAGCAGCCAAGTGAGAGTCGGGACAGGGAAGTATTTT; CDR3aa: CASSQVRVGTGKYF
abundance: many; d_gene: -; v_gene: TRBV7-2; j_gene: TRBJ2-1; CDR3nt: TGTGCCAGCAGCTCCCAGGGTCCGGGCCTAGGAAATGAGCAGTTCTTC; CDR3aa: CASSSQGPGLGNEQFF
abundance: many; d_gene: -; v_gene: TRBV5-1; j_gene: TRBJ2-3; CDR3nt: TGCGCCAGCCGGGCCGAGGGGGGTGCAGATACGCAGTATTTT; CDR3aa: CASRAEGGADTQYF
abundance: -; d_gene: -; v_gene: TRBV5-1; j_gene: TRBJ2-2; CDR3nt: TGCGCCAGCAGCTCGCAGGGGCTTGGGTCCGGGGAGCTGTTTTTT; CDR3aa: CASSSQGLGSGELFF
abundance: -; d_gene: TRBD2; v_gene: TRBV5-1; j_gene: TRBJ2-1; CDR3nt: TGCGCCAGCAGCCTACTAGCGGAGACCTACAATGAGCAGTTCTTC; CDR3aa: CASSLLAETYNEQFF